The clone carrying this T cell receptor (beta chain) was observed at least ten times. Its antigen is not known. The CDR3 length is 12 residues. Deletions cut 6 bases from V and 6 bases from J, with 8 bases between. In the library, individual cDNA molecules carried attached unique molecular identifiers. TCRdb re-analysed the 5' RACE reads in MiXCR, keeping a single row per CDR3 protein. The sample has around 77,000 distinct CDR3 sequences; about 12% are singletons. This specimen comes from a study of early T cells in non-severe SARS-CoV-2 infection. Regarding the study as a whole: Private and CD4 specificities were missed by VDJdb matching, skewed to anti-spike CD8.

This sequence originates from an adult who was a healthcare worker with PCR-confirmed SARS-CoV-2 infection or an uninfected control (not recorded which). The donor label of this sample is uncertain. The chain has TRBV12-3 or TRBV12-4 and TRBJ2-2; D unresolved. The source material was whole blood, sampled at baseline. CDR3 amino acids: CASSYGAGELFF. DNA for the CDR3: TGTGCCAGCAGCTACGGCGCCGGGGAGCTGTTTTTT.